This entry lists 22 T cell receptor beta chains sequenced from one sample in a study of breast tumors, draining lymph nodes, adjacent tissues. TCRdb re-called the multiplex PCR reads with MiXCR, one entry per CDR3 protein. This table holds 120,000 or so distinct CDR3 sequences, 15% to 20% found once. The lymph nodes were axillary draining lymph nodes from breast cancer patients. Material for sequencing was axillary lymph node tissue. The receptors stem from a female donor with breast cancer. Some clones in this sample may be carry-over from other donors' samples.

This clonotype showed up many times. The CDR3 coding sequence is TGTGCCAGCAGCTTGAATGGACAGGGTGGGGAAAAACTGTTTTTT. Translation gives CASSLNGQGGEKLFF. J is TRBJ1-4 and V is TRBV5-6; 8 bases line up with TRBD1. V shed 1 base, J shed 8 bases, and the junction held 7 bases outside the gene matches. This CDR3 is 15 amino acids long. Germline assignment: CDR1 SGHDT and CDR2 YYEEEE.

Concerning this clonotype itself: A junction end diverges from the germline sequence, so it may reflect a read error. CDR3 in amino acids: CASGLGQGAPNEQFF. CDR3 in DNA: TGTGCCAGCGGCTTGGGACAGGGGGCGCCAAATGAGCAGTTCTTC. The chain carries TRBV11-3 and TRBJ2-1, with 12 bases identical to TRBD1. This CDR3 contains 15 residues. CDR1 and CDR2 from the germline V gene are SGHNT and YENEEA.

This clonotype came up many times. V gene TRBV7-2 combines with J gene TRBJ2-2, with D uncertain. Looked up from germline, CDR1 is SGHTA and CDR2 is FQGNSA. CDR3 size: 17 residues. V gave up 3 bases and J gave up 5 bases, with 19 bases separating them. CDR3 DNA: TGTGCCAGCAGCTTTCTGGTAGCATTTACGATGACCGGGGAGCTGTTTTTT. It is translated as CASSFLVAFTMTGELFF. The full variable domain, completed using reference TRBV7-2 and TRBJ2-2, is GAGVSQSPSNKVTEKGKDVELRCDPISGHTALYWYRQSLGQGLEFLIYFQGNSAPDKSGLPSDRFSAERTGGSVSTLTIQRTQQEDSAVYLCASSFLVAFTMTGELFFGEGSRLTVL.

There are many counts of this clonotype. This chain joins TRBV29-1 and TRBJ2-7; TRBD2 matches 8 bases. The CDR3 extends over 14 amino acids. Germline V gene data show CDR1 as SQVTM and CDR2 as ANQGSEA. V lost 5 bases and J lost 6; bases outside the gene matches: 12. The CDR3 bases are TGCAGCGTTCTCCGGGGGGGCCCCTACGGCGAGCAGTACTTC. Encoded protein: CSVLRGGPYGEQYF.

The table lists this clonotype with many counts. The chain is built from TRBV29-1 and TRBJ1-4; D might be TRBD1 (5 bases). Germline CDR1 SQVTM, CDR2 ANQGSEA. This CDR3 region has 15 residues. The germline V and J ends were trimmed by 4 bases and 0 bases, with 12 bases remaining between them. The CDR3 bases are TGCAGCGTTGGTCGGGACGGCACAACTAATGAAAAACTGTTTTTT. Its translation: CSVGRDGTTNEKLFF. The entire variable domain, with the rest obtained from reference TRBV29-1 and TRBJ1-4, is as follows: SAVISQKPSRDICQRGTSLTIQCQVDSQVTMMFWYRQQPGQSLTLIATANQGSEATYESGFVIDKFPISRPNLTFSTLTVSNMSPEDSSIYLCSVGRDGTTNEKLFFGSGTQLSVL.

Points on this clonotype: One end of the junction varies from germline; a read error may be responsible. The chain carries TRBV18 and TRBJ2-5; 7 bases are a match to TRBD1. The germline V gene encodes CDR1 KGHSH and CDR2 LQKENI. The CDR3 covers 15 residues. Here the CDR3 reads CASSPLDRYQGTQYF. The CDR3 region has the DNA TGTGCCAGCTCACCCCTGGACAGGTACCAAGGGACCCAGTACTTC. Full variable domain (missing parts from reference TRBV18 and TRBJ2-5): NAGVMQNPRHLVRRRGQEARLRCSPMKGHSHVYWYRQLPEEGLKFMVYLQKENIIDESGMPKERFSAEFPKEGPSILRIQQVVRGDSAAYFCASSPLDRYQGTQYFGPGTRLLVL.

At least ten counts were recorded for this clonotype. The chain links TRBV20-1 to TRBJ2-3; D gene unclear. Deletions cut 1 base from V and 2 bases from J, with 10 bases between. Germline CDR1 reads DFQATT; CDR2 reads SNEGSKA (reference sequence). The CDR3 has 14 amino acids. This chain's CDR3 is CSARVGQTTDTQYF. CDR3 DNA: TGCAGTGCTAGAGTAGGCCAGACCACAGATACGCAGTATTTT.

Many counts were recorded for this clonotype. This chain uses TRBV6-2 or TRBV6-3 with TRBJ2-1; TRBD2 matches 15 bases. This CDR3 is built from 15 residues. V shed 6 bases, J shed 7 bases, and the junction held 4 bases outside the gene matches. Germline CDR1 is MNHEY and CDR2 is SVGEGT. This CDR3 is CASSPGTSGGNEQFF. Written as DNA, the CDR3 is TGTGCCAGCAGCCCCGGGACTAGCGGGGGGAATGAGCAGTTCTTC.

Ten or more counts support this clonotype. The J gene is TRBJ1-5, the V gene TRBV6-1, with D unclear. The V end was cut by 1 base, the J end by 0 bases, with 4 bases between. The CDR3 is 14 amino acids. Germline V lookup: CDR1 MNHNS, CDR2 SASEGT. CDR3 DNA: TGTGCCAGCAGTGAAGGTTATAGCAATCAGCCCCAGCATTTT. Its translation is CASSEGYSNQPQHF.

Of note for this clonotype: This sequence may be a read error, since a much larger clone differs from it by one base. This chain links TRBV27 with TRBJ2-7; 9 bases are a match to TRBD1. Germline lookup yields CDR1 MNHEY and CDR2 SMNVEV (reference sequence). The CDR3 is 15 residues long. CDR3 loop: CASSLRGQGPHEQCF. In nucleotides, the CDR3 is TGTGCCAGCAGTTTACGTGGACAGGGGCCCCACGAGCAGTGCTTC.

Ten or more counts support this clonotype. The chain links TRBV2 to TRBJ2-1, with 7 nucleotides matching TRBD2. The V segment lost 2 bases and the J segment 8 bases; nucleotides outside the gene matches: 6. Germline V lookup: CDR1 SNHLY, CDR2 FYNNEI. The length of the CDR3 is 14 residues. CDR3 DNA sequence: TGTGCCAGCAGTGAATTGGGAGGGGCCGATGAGCAGTTCTTC. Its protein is CASSELGGADEQFF.

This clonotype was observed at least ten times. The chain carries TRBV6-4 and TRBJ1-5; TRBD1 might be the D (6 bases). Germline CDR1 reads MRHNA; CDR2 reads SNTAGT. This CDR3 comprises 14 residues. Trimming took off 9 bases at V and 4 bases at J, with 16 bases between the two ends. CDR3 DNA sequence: TGTGCCAGTCCCGGGGGGCTAGGTAATCAGCCCCAGCATTTT. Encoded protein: CASPGGLGNQPQHF.

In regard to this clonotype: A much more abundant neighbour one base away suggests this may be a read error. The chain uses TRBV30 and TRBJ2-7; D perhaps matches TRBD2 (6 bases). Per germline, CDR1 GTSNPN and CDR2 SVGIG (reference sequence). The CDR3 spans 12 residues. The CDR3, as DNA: TGTGCCTGGAGTAAATTGAGTCGGGAGCAGTGCTTC. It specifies CAWSKLSREQCF. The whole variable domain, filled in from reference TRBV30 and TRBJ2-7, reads SQTIHQWPATLVQPVGSPLSLECTVEGTSNPNLYWYRQAAGRGLQLLFYSVGIGQISSEVPQNLSASRPQDRQFILSSKKLLLSDSGFYLCAWSKLSREQCFGPGTRLTVT.

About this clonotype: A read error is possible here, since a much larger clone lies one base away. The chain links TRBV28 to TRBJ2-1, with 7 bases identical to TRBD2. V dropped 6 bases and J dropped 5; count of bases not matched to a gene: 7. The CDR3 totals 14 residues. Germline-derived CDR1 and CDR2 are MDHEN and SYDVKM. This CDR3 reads CASRGGSAHNEQFF. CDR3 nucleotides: TGTGCCAGCAGGGGAGGGAGTGCCCACAATGAGCAGTTCTTC. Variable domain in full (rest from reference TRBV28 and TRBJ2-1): DVKVTQSSRYLVKRTGEKVFLECVQDMDHENMFWYRQDPGLGLRLIYFSYDVKMKEKGDIPEGYSVSREKKERFSLILESASTNQTSMYLCASRGGSAHNEQFFGPGTRLTVL.

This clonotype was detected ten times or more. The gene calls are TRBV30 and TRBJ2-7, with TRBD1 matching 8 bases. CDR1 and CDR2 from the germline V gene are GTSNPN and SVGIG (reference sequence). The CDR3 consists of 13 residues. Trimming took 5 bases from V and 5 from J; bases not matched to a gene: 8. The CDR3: CAWWRTGQDEQYF. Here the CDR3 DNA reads TGTGCCTGGTGGAGGACAGGGCAGGACGAGCAGTACTTC.

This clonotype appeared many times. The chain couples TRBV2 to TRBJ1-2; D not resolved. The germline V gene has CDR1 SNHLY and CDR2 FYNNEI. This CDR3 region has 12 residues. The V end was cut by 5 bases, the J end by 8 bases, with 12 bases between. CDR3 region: CASSSMERGYTF. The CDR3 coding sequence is TGTGCCAGCAGTTCCATGGAGAGGGGCTACACCTTC.

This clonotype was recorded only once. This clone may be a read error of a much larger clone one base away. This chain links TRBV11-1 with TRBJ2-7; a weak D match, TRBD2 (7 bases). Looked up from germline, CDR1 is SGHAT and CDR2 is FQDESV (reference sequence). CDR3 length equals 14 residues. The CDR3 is CASKGESGNYERYF. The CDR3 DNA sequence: TGTGCCAGCAAGGGGGAGAGCGGGAATTACGAGCGGTACTTC.

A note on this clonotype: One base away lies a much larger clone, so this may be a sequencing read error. The CDR3 reads CAGSSRLVNLFF. The CDR3 region has the DNA TGTGCCGGCAGCTCCAGACTCGTAAATCTGTTCTTC. This chain joins TRBV7-2 and TRBJ2-1; no clear D. The CDR3 loop spans 12 amino acids. CDR1 and CDR2 (germline): SGHTA, FQGNSA.

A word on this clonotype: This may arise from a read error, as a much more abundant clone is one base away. Here the CDR3 reads CASRELVGGLYNEQFF. The CDR3 nucleotides read TGTGCCAGCAGGGAGCTAGTGGGAGGGTTGTACAATGAGCAGTTCTTC. V and J are TRBV6-1 and TRBJ2-1; 7 bases fit TRBD2. V lost 6 bases to trimming and J lost 4 bases; unmatched junction nucleotides: 12. This CDR3 comprises 16 residues. Germline V lookup: CDR1 MNHNS, CDR2 SASEGT.

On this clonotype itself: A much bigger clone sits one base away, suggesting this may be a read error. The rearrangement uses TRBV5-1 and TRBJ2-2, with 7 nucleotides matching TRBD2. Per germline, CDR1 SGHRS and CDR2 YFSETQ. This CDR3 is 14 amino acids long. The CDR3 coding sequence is TGCGCCAGCGGAGGGACTACTAACACCGGGGAGCCGTTTTTT. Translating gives CASGGTTNTGEPFF.

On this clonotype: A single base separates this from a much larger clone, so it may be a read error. CDR3 sequence (DNA): TGTGCCAGTCCCGGGACAGGGGGCGGGGGGGCCAACGTCCTGACTTTC. Amino acid sequence: CASPGTGGGGANVLTF. The chain combines TRBV6-5 with TRBJ2-6; 12 bases are shared with TRBD1. V shed 9 bases, J shed 4 bases, and the junction held 7 bases outside the gene matches. Germline CDR1 and CDR2: MNHEY and SVGAGI. The CDR3 extends over 16 amino acids.

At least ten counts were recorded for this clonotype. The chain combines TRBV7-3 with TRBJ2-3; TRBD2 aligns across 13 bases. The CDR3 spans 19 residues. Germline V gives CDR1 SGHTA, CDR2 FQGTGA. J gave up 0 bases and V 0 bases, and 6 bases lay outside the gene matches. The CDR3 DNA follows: TGTGCCAGCAGCTTAACCGGACTAGCGGGAGTAGGGAGCACAGATACGCAGTATTTT. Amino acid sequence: CASSLTGLAGVGSTDTQYF.